This T cell receptor (beta chain) was documented in a study of blood T cell repertoires in COVID-19. Study background: COVID-19 samples collected from the United States, Italy and Spain covered acute and convalescent phases.

Profiled with immunoSEQ multiplex PCR; TCRdb holds only in-frame clones, not every one. The sample holds some 270,000 clones, 85% to 90% seen once. The V gene's germline CDR1 is SGHRS and CDR2 YFSETQ. V trimming: 2 bases; J trimming: 6 bases; junction bases outside the gene matches: 4. This CDR3 comprises 14 residues. The sequenced sample consisted of peripheral blood. This TCR was recovered from a man aged 30-40 years with acute or convalescent COVID-19. The J gene is TRBJ1-1, the V gene TRBV5-1; 10 nucleotides match TRBD1. DNA of the CDR3: TGCGCCAGCAGCTTCGGACAGGGGGACGCTGAAGCTTTCTTT. It is translated as CASSFGQGDAEAFF. The full variable domain, rest sourced from reference TRBV5-1 and TRBJ1-1, is KAGVTQTPRYLIKTRGQQVTLSCSPISGHRSVSWYQQTPGQGLQFLFEYFSETQRNKGNFPGRFSGRQFSNSRSEMNVSTLELGDSALYLCASSFGQGDAEAFFGQGTRLTVV.